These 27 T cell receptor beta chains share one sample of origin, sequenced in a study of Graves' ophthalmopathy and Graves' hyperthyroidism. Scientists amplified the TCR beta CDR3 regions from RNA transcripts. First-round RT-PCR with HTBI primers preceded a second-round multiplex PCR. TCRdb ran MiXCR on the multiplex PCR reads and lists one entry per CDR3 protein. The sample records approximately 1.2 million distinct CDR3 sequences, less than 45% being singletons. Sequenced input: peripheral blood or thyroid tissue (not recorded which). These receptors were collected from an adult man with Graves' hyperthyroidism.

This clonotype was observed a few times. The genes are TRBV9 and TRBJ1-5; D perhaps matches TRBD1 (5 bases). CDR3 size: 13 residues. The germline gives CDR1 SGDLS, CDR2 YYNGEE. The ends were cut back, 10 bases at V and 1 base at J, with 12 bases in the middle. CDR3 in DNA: TGTGCCCCCACCCGGGACAGCAATCAGCCCCAGCATTTT. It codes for CAPTRDSNQPQHF.

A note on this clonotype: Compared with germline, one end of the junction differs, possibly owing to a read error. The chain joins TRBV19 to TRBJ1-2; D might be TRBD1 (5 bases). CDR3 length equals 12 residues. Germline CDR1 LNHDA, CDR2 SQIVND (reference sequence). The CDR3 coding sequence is TGTGCCAGTAGCAGGGTCAACTGTGGCTACACCTTC. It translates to CASSRVNCGYTF.

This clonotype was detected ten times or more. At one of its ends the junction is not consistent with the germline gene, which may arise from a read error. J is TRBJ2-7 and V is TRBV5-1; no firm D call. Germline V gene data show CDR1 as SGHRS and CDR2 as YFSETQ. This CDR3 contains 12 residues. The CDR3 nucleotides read TGTGCCAGCAGCTTGTCTTTCTACGAGCAGTACTTC. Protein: CASSLSFYEQYF.

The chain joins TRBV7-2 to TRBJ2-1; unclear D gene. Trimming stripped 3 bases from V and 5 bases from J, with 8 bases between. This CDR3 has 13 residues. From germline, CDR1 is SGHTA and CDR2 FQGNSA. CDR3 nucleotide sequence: TGTGCCAGCAGCTTCGTCCCCCACAATGAGCAGTTCTTC. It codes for CASSFVPHNEQFF.

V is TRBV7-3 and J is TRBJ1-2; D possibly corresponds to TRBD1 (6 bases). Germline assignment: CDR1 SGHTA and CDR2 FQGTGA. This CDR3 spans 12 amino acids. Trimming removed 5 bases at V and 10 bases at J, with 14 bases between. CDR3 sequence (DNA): TGTGCCAGCAGCCCCATAGCGGGGGCCTACACCTTC. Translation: CASSPIAGAYTF.

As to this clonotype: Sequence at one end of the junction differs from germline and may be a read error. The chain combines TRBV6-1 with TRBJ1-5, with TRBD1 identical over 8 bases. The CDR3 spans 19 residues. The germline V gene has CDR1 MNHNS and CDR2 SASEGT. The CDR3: CASSEPSGQGPYSNQLQHF. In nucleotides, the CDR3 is TGTGCCAGCAGTGAACCTTCCGGACAGGGCCCTTATAGCAATCAGCTCCAGCATTTT.

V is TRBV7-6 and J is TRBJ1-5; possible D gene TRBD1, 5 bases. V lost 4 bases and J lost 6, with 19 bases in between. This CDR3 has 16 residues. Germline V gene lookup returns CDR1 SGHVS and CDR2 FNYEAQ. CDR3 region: CASSSRTGGRSQPQHF. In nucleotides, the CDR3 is TGTGCCAGCAGCTCCCGGACGGGGGGTAGGAGTCAGCCCCAGCATTTT.

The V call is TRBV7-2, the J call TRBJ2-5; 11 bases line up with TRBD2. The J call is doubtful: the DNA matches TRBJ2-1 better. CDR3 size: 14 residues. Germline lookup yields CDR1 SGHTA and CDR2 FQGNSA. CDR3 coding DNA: TGTGCCAGCAGCTTAAAACTAGCGGGAGCCGAGCAGTTCTTC. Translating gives CASSLKLAGAEQFF.

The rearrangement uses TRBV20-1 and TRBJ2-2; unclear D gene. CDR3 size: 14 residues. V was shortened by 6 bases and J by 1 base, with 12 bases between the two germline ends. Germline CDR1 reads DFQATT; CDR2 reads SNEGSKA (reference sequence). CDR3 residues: CSATESGNTGELFF. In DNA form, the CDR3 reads TGCAGTGCCACAGAGTCTGGGAACACCGGGGAGCTGTTTTTT.

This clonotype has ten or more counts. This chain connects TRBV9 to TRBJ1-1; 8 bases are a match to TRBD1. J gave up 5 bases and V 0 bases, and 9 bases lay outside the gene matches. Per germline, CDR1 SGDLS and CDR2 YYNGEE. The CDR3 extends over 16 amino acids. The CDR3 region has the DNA TGTGCCAGCAGCGTAGGGGTTGGACAGGGCGGGACTGAAGCTTTCTTT. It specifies CASSVGVGQGGTEAFF.

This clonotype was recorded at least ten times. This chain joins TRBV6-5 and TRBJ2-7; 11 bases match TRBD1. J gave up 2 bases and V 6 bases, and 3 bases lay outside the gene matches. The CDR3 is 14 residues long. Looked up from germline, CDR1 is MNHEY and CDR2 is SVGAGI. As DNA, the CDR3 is TGTGCCAGCAGGACGGGACAGGGGGCCTACGAGCAGTACTTC. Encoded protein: CASRTGQGAYEQYF.

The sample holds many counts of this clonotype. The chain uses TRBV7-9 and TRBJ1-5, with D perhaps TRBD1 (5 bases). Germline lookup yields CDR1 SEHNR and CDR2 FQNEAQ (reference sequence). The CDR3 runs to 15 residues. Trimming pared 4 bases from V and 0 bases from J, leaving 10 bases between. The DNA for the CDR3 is TGTGCCAGCAGCTGGGGACGAACTAGCAATCAGCCCCAGCATTTT. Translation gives CASSWGRTSNQPQHF. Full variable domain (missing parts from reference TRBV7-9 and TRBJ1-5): DTGVSQNPRHKITKRGQNVTFRCDPISEHNRLYWYRQTLGQGPEFLTYFQNEAQLEKSRLLSDRFSAERPKGSFSTLEIQRTEQGDSAMYLCASSWGRTSNQPQHFGDGTRLSIL.

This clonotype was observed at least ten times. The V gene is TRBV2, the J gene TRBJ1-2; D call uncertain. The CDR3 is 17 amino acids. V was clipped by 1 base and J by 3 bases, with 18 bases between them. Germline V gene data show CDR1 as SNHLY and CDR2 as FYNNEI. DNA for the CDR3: TGTGCCAGCAGTGAAGGCTCTACCGTACTATCGCACTATGGCTACACCTTC. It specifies CASSEGSTVLSHYGYTF.

The DNA for the CDR3 is TGTGCCACCAGTGATTCTCCGGGGGTCTGGAGCGGGGCTCATTCCGGGGAGCTGTTTTTT. This translates into CATSDSPGVWSGAHSGELFF. The chain combines TRBV24-1 with TRBJ2-2, with TRBD2 identical over 7 bases. Trimming took 2 bases from V and 6 from J; bases not matched to a gene: 20. This CDR3 contains 20 residues. Germline V gene lookup returns CDR1 KGHDR and CDR2 SFDVKD.

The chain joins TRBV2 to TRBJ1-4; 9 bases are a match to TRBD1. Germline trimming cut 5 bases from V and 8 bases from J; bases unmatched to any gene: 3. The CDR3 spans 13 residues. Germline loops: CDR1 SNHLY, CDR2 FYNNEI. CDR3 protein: CASSQTGGEKLFF. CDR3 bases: TGTGCCAGCAGTCAAACAGGGGGCGAAAAACTGTTTTTT.

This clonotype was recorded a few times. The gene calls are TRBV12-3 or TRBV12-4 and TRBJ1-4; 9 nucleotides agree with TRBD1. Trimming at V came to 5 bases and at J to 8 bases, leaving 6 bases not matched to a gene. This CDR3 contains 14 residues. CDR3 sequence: CASSDRGIGEKLFF. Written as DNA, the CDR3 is TGTGCCAGCAGTGACAGGGGGATCGGCGAAAAACTGTTTTTT.

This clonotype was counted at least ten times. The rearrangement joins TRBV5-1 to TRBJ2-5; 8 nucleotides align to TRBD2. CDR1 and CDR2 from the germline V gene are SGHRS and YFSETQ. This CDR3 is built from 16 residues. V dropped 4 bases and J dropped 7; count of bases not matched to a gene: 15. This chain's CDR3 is CASSETSGGLAGTQYF. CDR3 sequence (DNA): TGCGCCAGCAGCGAAACTAGCGGAGGCCTGGCGGGGACCCAGTACTTC.

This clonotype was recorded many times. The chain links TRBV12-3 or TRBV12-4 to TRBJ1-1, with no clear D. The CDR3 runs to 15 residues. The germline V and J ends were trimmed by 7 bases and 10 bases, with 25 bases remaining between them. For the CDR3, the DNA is TGTGCCAGCACCCCAAGCGAGAATAGTAGGAGGACAGCTTTCTTT. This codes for CASTPSENSRRTAFF.

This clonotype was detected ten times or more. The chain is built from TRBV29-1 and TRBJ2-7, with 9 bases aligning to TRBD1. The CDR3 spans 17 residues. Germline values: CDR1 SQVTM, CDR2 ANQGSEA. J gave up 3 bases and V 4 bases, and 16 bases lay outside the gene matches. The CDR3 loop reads CSVVVDPALDRGYEQYF. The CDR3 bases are TGCAGCGTTGTCGTGGACCCAGCTTTGGACAGGGGCTACGAGCAGTACTTC.

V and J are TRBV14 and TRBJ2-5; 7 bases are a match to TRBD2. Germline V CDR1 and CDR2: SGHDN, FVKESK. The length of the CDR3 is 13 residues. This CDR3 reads CATAAGYQETQYF. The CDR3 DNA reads TGTGCAACAGCAGCGGGGTACCAAGAGACCCAGTACTTC.

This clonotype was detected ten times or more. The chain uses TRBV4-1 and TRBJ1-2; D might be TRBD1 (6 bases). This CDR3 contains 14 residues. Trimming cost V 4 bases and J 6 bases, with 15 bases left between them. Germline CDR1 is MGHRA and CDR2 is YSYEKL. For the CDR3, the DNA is TGCGCCAGCAGCCCTCCCGGACAGCGAGATGGCTACACCTTC. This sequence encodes CASSPPGQRDGYTF.

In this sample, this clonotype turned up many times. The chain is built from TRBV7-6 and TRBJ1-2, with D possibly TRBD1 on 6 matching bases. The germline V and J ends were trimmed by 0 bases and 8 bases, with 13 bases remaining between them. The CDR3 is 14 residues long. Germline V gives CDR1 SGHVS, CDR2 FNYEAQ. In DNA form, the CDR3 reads TGTGCCAGCAGCTTAGCACCAGGGGTCTTCGGCTACACCTTC. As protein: CASSLAPGVFGYTF.

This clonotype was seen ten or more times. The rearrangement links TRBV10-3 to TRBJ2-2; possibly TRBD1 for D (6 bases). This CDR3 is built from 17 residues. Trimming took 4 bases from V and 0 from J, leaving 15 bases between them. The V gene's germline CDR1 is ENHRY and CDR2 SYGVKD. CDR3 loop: CAISGQGRLSNTGELFF. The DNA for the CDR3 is TGTGCCATCAGTGGCCAGGGGCGCCTTTCGAACACCGGGGAGCTGTTTTTT.

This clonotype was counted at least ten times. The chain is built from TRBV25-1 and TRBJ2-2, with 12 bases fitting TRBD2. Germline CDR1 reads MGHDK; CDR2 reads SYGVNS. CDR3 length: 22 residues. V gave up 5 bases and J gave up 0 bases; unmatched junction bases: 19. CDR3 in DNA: TGTGCCAGCAGTCGCTCGCGCGGCTGGACTAGCGGGATACACGCGAACACCGGGGAGCTGTTTTTT. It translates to CASSRSRGWTSGIHANTGELFF.

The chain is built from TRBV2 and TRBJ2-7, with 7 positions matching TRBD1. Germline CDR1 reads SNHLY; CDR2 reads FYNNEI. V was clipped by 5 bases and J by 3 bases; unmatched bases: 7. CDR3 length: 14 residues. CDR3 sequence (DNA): TGTGCCAGCAGTTTATCCACAGGGGACTACGAGCAGTACTTC. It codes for CASSLSTGDYEQYF.

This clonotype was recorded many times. CDR3 residues: CASSQGSREAGYTEAFF. The CDR3 DNA reads as TGCGCCAGCAGCCAAGGAAGCAGGGAAGCAGGGTACACTGAAGCTTTCTTT. The rearrangement joins TRBV4-1 to TRBJ1-1; tentatively, D is TRBD1 (5 bases). V was cut by 1 base and J by 3 bases, with 18 bases left in between. Germline V CDR1 and CDR2: MGHRA, YSYEKL. CDR3 size: 17 residues.

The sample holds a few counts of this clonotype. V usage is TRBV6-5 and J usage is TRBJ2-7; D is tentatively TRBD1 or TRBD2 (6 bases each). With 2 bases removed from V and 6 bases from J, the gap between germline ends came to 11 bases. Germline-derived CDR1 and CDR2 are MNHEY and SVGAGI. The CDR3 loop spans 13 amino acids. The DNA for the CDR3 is TGTGCCAGCAGTTACCGGTCGGGGGCCGAGCAGTACTTC. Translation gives CASSYRSGAEQYF.